Detailed here is one T cell receptor beta chain. The data were taken from a study of T cell changes during pregnancy in multiple sclerosis. The CDR3 runs 12 residues. From germline, CDR1 is MNHNS and CDR2 SASEGT. V gave up 4 bases and J gave up 7 bases, with 10 bases separating them. Libraries were prepared by immunoSEQ multiplex PCR; TCRdb keeps only in-frame clonotypes and omits some of them. The table has 65,000 to 90,000 clones, around 90% seen once. J is TRBJ1-2 and V is TRBV6-1; tentatively, D is TRBD1 (5 bases). This receptor was taken from a female donor in good health, serving as a control in a pregnancy study. Some clones in this sample may be carry-over from other donors' samples. The starting material was PBMCs, obtained in the first trimester of pregnancy. DNA of the CDR3: TGTGCCAGCAGTGTTCAGGGTGGTGGCTACACCTTC. Its translation: CASSVQGGGYTF.